The 17 T cell receptor beta chains presented below share a single source sample, sequenced in a study of cytomegalovirus exposure and HLA in healthy donors (dated by TCRdb to about 2017). Library construction relied on the immunoSEQ multiplex PCR assay. For the multiplex PCR, a mixture combining 60 forward primers for TCR Vbeta segments and 13 reverse primers for TCR Jbeta segments was used. Drawn from immuneACCESS, this table holds only the in-frame rearrangements with V and J called that TCRdb kept. Clones are partly lost; checked studies trace under half to an unresolved V gene and leave the rest unexplained. This sample gives 130,000 or so clones in total; 77% of them show up just once. The top ten hold under 6.5% of the sample. Specimen: PBMCs. The receptors were gathered from a man aged 18-30 years in good health and CMV-seropositive.

The gene calls are TRBV11-3 and TRBJ2-1, with 11 positions matching TRBD2. The V gene end was trimmed by 2 bases and the J gene end by 6 bases; junction bases not matched to a gene: 12. Germline CDR1 and CDR2: SGHNT and YENEEA. The CDR3 is 18 amino acids. CDR3 coding DNA: TGTGCCAGCAGCTTAAGGGAGGGTTTAGCGGGAGGGCTCAATGAGCAGTTCTTC. Its protein product is CASSLREGLAGGLNEQFF.

The chain carries TRBV5-4 and TRBJ1-2, with 7 bases that match TRBD1. The CDR3 is 14 residues long. In germline, CDR1 is SGHNT, CDR2 YYREEE (reference sequence). V lost 4 bases, J lost 1 base, and 4 bases stayed unmatched. CDR3 in DNA: TGTGCCAGCAGCGGGACAGAGCTTAACTATGGCTACACCTTC. Translating it yields CASSGTELNYGYTF. The variable domain in full, completed from reference TRBV5-4 and TRBJ1-2, reads ETGVTQSPTHLIKTRGQQVTLRCSSQSGHNTVSWYQQALGQGPQFIFQYYREEENGRGNFPPRFSGLQFPNYSSELNVNALELDDSALYLCASSGTELNYGYTFGSGTRLTVV.

This chain joins TRBV30 and TRBJ1-1; 9 nucleotides align to TRBD1. The V gene's germline CDR1 is GTSNPN and CDR2 SVGIG (reference sequence). The junction had 17 bases not matched to a gene; V was cut back by 5 bases and J by 4 bases. The CDR3 has 17 amino acids. CDR3: CAWGGGQGRSTTTEAFF. For the CDR3, the DNA is TGTGCCTGGGGAGGGGGACAGGGCAGATCCACAACCACTGAAGCTTTCTTT.

In its sample, this clone was seen a few times. This chain links TRBV4-1 with TRBJ1-1; D gene ambiguous. Trimming removed 3 bases from V and 5 bases from J, with 19 bases in between. The CDR3 is 16 residues long. Germline CDR1 is MGHRA and CDR2 is YSYEKL. As DNA, the CDR3 is TGCGCCAGCAGCCAGGCGACTATCCCGACTTCGACTGAAGCTTTCTTT. It encodes CASSQATIPTSTEAFF.

The genes are TRBV28 and TRBJ2-5; tentative D call: TRBD1 (5 bases). The CDR3 extends over 11 amino acids. CDR1 is MDHEN, CDR2 SYDVKM, per germline. Deletions cut 11 bases from V and 1 base from J, with 8 bases between. The CDR3 bases are TGTGCCGCCCAGGGCCAAGAGACCCAGTACTTC. Translated, it gives CAAQGQETQYF.

This chain links TRBV5-1 with TRBJ2-3; D is undetermined. CDR1 SGHRS and CDR2 YFSETQ come from the germline V gene. The CDR3 covers 12 residues. V was shortened by 1 base and J by 4 bases, with 4 bases between the two germline ends. The chain's CDR3 is CASSLLADTQYF. The CDR3 DNA reads TGCGCCAGCAGCTTGCTAGCAGATACGCAGTATTTT.

The V call is TRBV30, the J call TRBJ1-6, with D perhaps matching TRBD1 (5 bases). Between the trimmed V and J ends, which lost 3 bases and 4 bases, there was a span of 7 bases. This CDR3 is 13 amino acids long. Germline V gene data show CDR1 as GTSNPN and CDR2 as SVGIG (reference sequence). The CDR3 sequence is CAWSGTYNSPLHF. The CDR3 bases are TGTGCCTGGAGCGGGACTTATAATTCACCCCTCCACTTT.

This chain links TRBV13 with TRBJ2-7; D possibly corresponds to TRBD1 (5 bases). CDR3 size: 12 residues. Germline V gene sequence: CDR1 PRHDT, CDR2 FYEKMQ (reference sequence). Trimming pared 4 bases from V and 4 bases from J, leaving 8 bases between. The CDR3 is CASSSTGYEQYF. In DNA, the CDR3 is TGTGCCAGCAGCTCTACAGGTTACGAGCAGTACTTC.

J is TRBJ2-7 and V is TRBV29-1, with 9 bases that match TRBD1. The germline V gene encodes CDR1 SQVTM and CDR2 ANQGSEA. The CDR3 length is 14 residues. V lost 7 bases to trimming and J lost 5 bases; unmatched junction nucleotides: 12. The chain's CDR3 is CSAAPNGQGNEQYF. The CDR3 DNA sequence: TGCAGCGCCGCACCTAATGGACAGGGGAACGAGCAGTACTTC.

The chain is built from TRBV7-9 and TRBJ1-5; 10 bases match TRBD1. Losses at the gene ends were 1 base for V and 0 bases for J; bases not matched to a gene: 6. Germline V CDR1 and CDR2: SEHNR, FQNEAQ (reference sequence). CDR3 length: 18 residues. In DNA form, the CDR3 reads TGTGCCAGCAGCTTAGGGACAGGGGGACAGAATAGCAATCAGCCCCAGCATTTT. It is translated as CASSLGTGGQNSNQPQHF.

The chain combines TRBV23-1 with TRBJ2-3, with 8 bases matching TRBD1. TRBV23-1 is flagged as an ORF with uncertain function. This CDR3 region has 18 residues. The junction had 14 bases not matched to a gene; V was cut back by 1 base and J by 5 bases. CDR3 DNA sequence: TGCGCCAGCAGTCAATTTTCTACAGGACAGGGTCAGGAAGATACGCAGTATTTT. It translates to CASSQFSTGQGQEDTQYF.

This chain links TRBV7-9 with TRBJ2-7; 12 bases map to TRBD1. CDR1 SEHNR and CDR2 FQNEAQ come from the germline V gene (reference sequence). After removal of 5 bases from V and 7 bases from J, the junction contained 6 bases not matched to a gene. CDR3 length: 14 amino acids. CDR3 coding DNA: TGTGCCAGCAGCCAAGGGACAGGGGGCTGGGAGCAGTACTTC. Its protein is CASSQGTGGWEQYF.

The chain links TRBV7-9 to TRBJ1-1; maybe TRBD1 (5 bases). V was cut by 5 bases and J by 6 bases, with 16 bases left in between. The CDR3 is 14 amino acids. Germline CDR1 reads SEHNR; CDR2 reads FQNEAQ (reference sequence). DNA for the CDR3: TGTGCCAGCAGCCCGGTCCCGGGGGACGCTGAAGCTTTCTTT. It specifies CASSPVPGDAEAFF.

The chain links TRBV29-1 to TRBJ1-1, with TRBD1 matching over 8 bases. J was trimmed by 4 bases and V by 4 bases; bases with no gene match: 5. Germline V gene sequence: CDR1 SQVTM, CDR2 ANQGSEA. The CDR3 loop spans 13 amino acids. DNA of the CDR3: TGCAGCGTTGTGCGTACAGGGGGCACTGAAGCTTTCTTT. Protein product: CSVVRTGGTEAFF. Complete variable domain (other parts from reference TRBV29-1 and TRBJ1-1): SAVISQKPSRDICQRGTSLTIQCQVDSQVTMMFWYRQQPGQSLTLIATANQGSEATYESGFVIDKFPISRPNLTFSTLTVSNMSPEDSSIYLCSVVRTGGTEAFFGQGTRLTVV.

V gene TRBV2 combines with J gene TRBJ1-6; D unresolved. The ends were cut back, 6 bases at V and 1 base at J, with 13 bases in the middle. The CDR3 runs 16 residues. Germline V lookup: CDR1 SNHLY, CDR2 FYNNEI. The CDR3 is CASSRELVSYNSPLHF. The CDR3 nucleotides are TGTGCCAGCAGCCGGGAACTCGTATCCTATAATTCACCCCTCCACTTT.

This clone came up once. V and J are TRBV27 and TRBJ1-6; D remains unclear. V shed 3 bases and J shed 7 bases, with 13 bases lying between them. There are 15 residues in the CDR3. CDR1 is MNHEY and CDR2 is SMNVEV in the germline V gene (reference sequence). The CDR3 protein is CASSFARERNSPLHF. The CDR3 DNA follows: TGTGCCAGCAGTTTTGCACGAGAACGAAATTCACCCCTCCACTTT.

The genes are TRBV7-2 and TRBJ2-5; TRBD1 agrees at 7 bases. The CDR3 has 15 amino acids. Trimming at V came to 2 bases and at J to 3 bases, leaving 6 bases not matched to a gene. The germline gives CDR1 SGHTA, CDR2 FQGNSA. In nucleotides, the CDR3 is TGTGCCAGCAGCTTAAATGGGCAGGGGGAAGAGACCCAGTACTTC. This codes for CASSLNGQGEETQYF. The whole variable domain, filled in from reference TRBV7-2 and TRBJ2-5, reads GAGVSQSPSNKVTEKGKDVELRCDPISGHTALYWYRQSLGQGLEFLIYFQGNSAPDKSGLPSDRFSAERTGGSVSTLTIQRTQQEDSAVYLCASSLNGQGEETQYFGPGTRLLVL.